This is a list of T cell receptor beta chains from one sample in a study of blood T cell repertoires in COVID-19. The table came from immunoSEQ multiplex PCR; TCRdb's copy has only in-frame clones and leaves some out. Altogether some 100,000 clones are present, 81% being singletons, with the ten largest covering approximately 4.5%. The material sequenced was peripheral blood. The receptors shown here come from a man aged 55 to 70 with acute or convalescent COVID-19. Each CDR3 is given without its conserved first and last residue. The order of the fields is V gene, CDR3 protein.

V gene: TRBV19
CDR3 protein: ATRIGQAGVSGEQF

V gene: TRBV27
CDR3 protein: ASSLREPFYNEQF

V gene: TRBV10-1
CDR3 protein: ASTYRQVSTDTQY

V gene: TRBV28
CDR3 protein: ASRDRGRSNEQF

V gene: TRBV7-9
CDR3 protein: ASSLDLGAYEQY

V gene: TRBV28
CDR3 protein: ASRQGQEWSNQPQH

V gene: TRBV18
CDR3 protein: ASSPPNGISGSEQF

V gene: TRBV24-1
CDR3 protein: ATSDLRSTSESTDTQY

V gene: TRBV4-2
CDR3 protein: ASRAGDTRTDTQY

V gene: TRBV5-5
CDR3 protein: ASSLTGRTDYEQY

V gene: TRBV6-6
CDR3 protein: ASSSPTFGAKNIQY

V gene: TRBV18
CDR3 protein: ASSPAVTEYGYT

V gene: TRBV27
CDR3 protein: ASSLSADSYNEQF

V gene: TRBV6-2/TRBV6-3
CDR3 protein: ASSYSDRGLYNEQF

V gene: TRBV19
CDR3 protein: ASRDGGGIYGYT

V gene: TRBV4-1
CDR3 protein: ASSRTGMNTEAF

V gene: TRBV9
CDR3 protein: ASSVTSGNEQF